The 4 T cell receptor beta chains below come from one sample, sequenced in a study of T cell responses to AZD1222 COVID-19 vaccine. Sequenced by immunoSEQ multiplex PCR; TCRdb stores in-frame clones only, minus some. The table has about 110,000 clones, over 75% seen once. The input for sequencing was peripheral blood, taken on day 0 of MenACWY control vaccination. The receptors were gathered from an adult in good health.

The chain employs TRBV30 and TRBJ1-1; D might be TRBD1 (5 bases). Trimming took 5 bases from V and 4 from J, leaving 8 bases between them. The CDR3 runs to 11 residues. Germline V gene lookup returns CDR1 GTSNPN and CDR2 SVGIG (reference sequence). DNA for the CDR3: TGTGCCTGGGTGGGGGGCACTGAAGCTTTCTTT. It codes for CAWVGGTEAFF.

CDR3 sequence: CASSQRSVINTEAFF. The CDR3 DNA is TGTGCCAGCAGCCAACGGTCAGTCATCAACACTGAAGCTTTCTTT. The chain has TRBV14 and TRBJ1-1; D call uncertain. Trimming left V 2 bases short and J 2 bases short, with 12 bases between. This CDR3 region has 15 residues. The germline CDR1 and CDR2 sequences are SGHDN and FVKESK.

This sequence joins TRBV11-1 and TRBJ1-2, with D possibly TRBD1 on 6 matching bases. V was shortened by 1 base and J by 8 bases, with 14 bases between the two germline ends. CDR3 length equals 14 residues. CDR1 and CDR2 from the germline V gene are SGHAT and FQDESV (reference sequence). This CDR3 reads CASSLGDRRRGYTF. CDR3 bases: TGTGCCAGCAGCTTAGGAGACAGGAGGAGGGGCTACACCTTC.

V gene TRBV4-1 combines with J gene TRBJ2-1; D call uncertain. Trimming cost V 0 bases and J 7 bases, with 22 bases left between them. Germline V CDR1 and CDR2: MGHRA, YSYEKL. The CDR3 runs 18 residues. The CDR3, as DNA: TGCGCCAGCAGCCAAGAAGGCCCAGTCACCAGTTGGTCGAATGAGCAGTTCTTC. As protein: CASSQEGPVTSWSNEQFF.